Detailed here is one T cell receptor beta chain. With 0 bases clipped from V and 8 bases from J, the junction kept 7 bases outside the gene matches. CDR3 length: 14 amino acids. Germline CDR1 and CDR2: SGHRS and YFSETQ. Most PBMC samples had 480 ng input DNA in six replicates. This table comes from immunoSEQ multiplex PCR, and its TCRdb copy is limited to in-frame clones, with some not included. The data show about 32,000 clones, around four fifths seen once. Specified time point: after neoadjuvant nivolumab, at surgical resection. Cohort: HPV-negative, locally advanced oral cavity squamous cell carcinoma patients. This specimen belongs to a study of neoadjuvant anti-PD-1 for oral cavity cancer. Looking at the study overall: Most patients had three to four biweekly doses of 3 mg/kg nivolumab before resection. Around day 43, patients without progression received a fourth nivolumab dose before surgery.

The sequencing here drew on PBMCs, taken after nivolumab (anti-PD-1) treatment. This sequence originates from a person between 40 and 85 years old with oral cavity squamous cell carcinoma. The chain links TRBV5-1 to TRBJ1-2, with 7 bases that match TRBD1. The CDR3 protein is CASSLESTGDGYTF. In DNA, the CDR3 is TGCGCCAGCAGCTTGGAGAGTACAGGGGACGGCTACACCTTC.